Shown below are 30 T cell receptor beta chains from a single sample sequenced in a study of blood T cell repertoires in COVID-19. TCRdb's table, derived via immunoSEQ multiplex PCR, lists solely in-frame clones and lacks some. This sample carries some 170,000 clones, more than 90% of them seen once, and the ten largest clones take around 17%. Sequences were obtained from peripheral blood. The origin of the receptors is a man between 60 and 70 years old with active or convalescent COVID-19.

V is TRBV28 and J is TRBJ1-2; TRBD1 aligns across 7 bases. V was pared by 5 bases and J by 0 bases, with 3 bases of the junction left unmatched. The CDR3 is made up of 14 amino acids. CDR1 MDHEN and CDR2 SYDVKM come from the germline V gene. CDR3 DNA sequence: TGTGCCAGCAGTCCTACAGGGGCTAACTATGGCTACACCTTC. It codes for CASSPTGANYGYTF.

CDR3 nucleotides: TGTGCCAGCAGCGAGACGACAGGAGTAGGTCAGCCCCAGCATTTT. This sequence encodes CASSETTGVGQPQHF. The genes are TRBV9 and TRBJ1-5, with D possibly TRBD1 on 6 matching bases. Trimming left V 3 bases short and J 6 bases short, with 16 bases between. Looked up from germline, CDR1 is SGDLS and CDR2 is YYNGEE. This CDR3 has 15 residues.

This clone occurred a few times. The rearrangement links TRBV5-6 to TRBJ1-3, with TRBD1 as a possible D gene (5 bases). This CDR3 region has 14 residues. V was pared by 5 bases and J by 0 bases, with 9 bases between. Germline CDR1 reads SGHDT; CDR2 reads YYEEEE. The CDR3 DNA reads as TGTGCCAGCAGTTGGGGCAGCTCTGGAAACACCATATATTTT. This translates into CASSWGSSGNTIYF.

This sequence joins TRBV28 and TRBJ2-7; perhaps TRBD1 as D (6 bases). Germline CDR1 reads MDHEN; CDR2 reads SYDVKM. The CDR3 has 14 amino acids. Trimming removed 1 base at V and 6 bases at J, with 13 bases between. The CDR3 loop is CASSLSKTGLEQYF. CDR3 in DNA: TGTGCCAGCAGTTTATCTAAAACAGGGCTCGAGCAGTACTTC.

This chain uses TRBV3-1 (or the pseudogene TRBV3-2) with TRBJ1-5; D call uncertain. The CDR3 consists of 15 residues. Germline lookup yields CDR1 LGHDT and CDR2 YNNKEL (reference sequence). The germline V and J ends were trimmed by 0 bases and 4 bases, with 10 bases remaining between them. The CDR3 nucleotides are TGTGCCAGCAGCCAAGATTTCAGGCAGAATCAGCCCCAGCATTTT. Protein: CASSQDFRQNQPQHF.

In its sample, this clone was seen a few times. The chain recombines TRBV6-5 with TRBJ1-4, with 8 bases lining up with TRBD1. CDR1 and CDR2 (germline): MNHEY, SVGAGI. Trimming removed 0 bases from V and 3 bases from J; junction bases left unmatched: 0. The CDR3 is 15 residues long. The chain's CDR3 is CASSYSDRANEKLFF. DNA of the CDR3: TGTGCCAGCAGTTACTCGGACAGGGCTAATGAAAAACTGTTTTTT.

V is TRBV27 and J is TRBJ2-7; possibly TRBD1 for D (5 bases). Germline V gene data show CDR1 as MNHEY and CDR2 as SMNVEV (reference sequence). CDR3 length: 13 amino acids. Deletions cut 4 bases from V and 5 bases from J, with 12 bases between. CDR3: CASSYDSADEQYF. The CDR3 DNA follows: TGTGCCAGCAGTTACGACAGTGCGGACGAGCAGTACTTC.

This clone was picked up one time. The gene calls are TRBV2 and TRBJ2-7; D unresolved. This CDR3 spans 14 amino acids. V was clipped by 4 bases and J by 3 bases, with 13 bases between them. Germline V gives CDR1 SNHLY, CDR2 FYNNEI. The CDR3 DNA sequence: TGTGCCAGCAGTGTGCACAGTTTAAACTACGAGCAGTACTTC. Protein product: CASSVHSLNYEQYF.

V and J are TRBV5-4 and TRBJ2-1; D not resolved. Germline loops: CDR1 SGHNT, CDR2 YYREEE (reference sequence). The length of the CDR3 is 15 residues. V lost 6 bases to trimming and J lost 3 bases, with 16 bases between them. The CDR3 protein is CASNRVGEYYNEQFF. The CDR3 nucleotides read TGTGCCAGCAACCGTGTCGGAGAATACTACAATGAGCAGTTCTTC.

The genes are TRBV6-5 and TRBJ1-1; tentative D call: TRBD1 (6 bases). Per germline, CDR1 MNHEY and CDR2 SVGAGI. This CDR3 is 15 amino acids long. Deletions cut 6 bases from V and 0 bases from J, with 14 bases between. The CDR3 coding sequence is TGTGCCAGCAGCCAAACTACAGGGATGAACACTGAAGCTTTCTTT. This translates into CASSQTTGMNTEAFF.

The chain uses TRBV7-2 and TRBJ1-2, with D perhaps TRBD1 (5 bases). V dropped 5 bases and J dropped 8 bases, with 21 bases sitting between them. The CDR3 covers 15 residues. Looked up from germline, CDR1 is SGHTA and CDR2 is FQGNSA. This CDR3 reads CASSIQGRGSEGYTF. The CDR3 coding sequence is TGTGCCAGCAGCATTCAGGGAAGGGGAAGTGAAGGCTACACCTTC.

CDR3 DNA sequence: TGTGCCAGCTTCGGGGTTAACTATGGCTACACCTTC. This sequence encodes CASFGVNYGYTF. This chain uses TRBV5-4 with TRBJ1-2; D is unclear. Germline V gene lookup returns CDR1 SGHNT and CDR2 YYREEE (reference sequence). V was cut by 7 bases and J by 1 base, with 8 bases left in between. The CDR3 runs to 12 residues.

J is TRBJ2-7 and V is TRBV29-1; 9 bases align to TRBD2. Per the germline V gene, CDR1 is SQVTM and CDR2 is ANQGSEA. The CDR3 runs 13 residues. Trimming at V came to 6 bases and at J to 4 bases, leaving 7 bases not matched to a gene. The CDR3, as DNA: TGCAGCGTGGGGACTAGCAGGAGTTACGAGCAGTACTTC. Translating it yields CSVGTSRSYEQYF.

This sequence joins TRBV3-1 (or the pseudogene TRBV3-2) and TRBJ2-5; D remains ambiguous. Germline loops: CDR1 LGHDT, CDR2 YNNKEL (reference sequence). V was shortened by 1 base and J by 1 base, with 4 bases between the two germline ends. CDR3 size: 13 residues. This CDR3 is CASSQVSQETQYF. The CDR3 bases are TGTGCCAGCAGCCAAGTATCCCAAGAGACCCAGTACTTC.

This clone showed up many times. The chain recombines TRBV10-3 with TRBJ2-7; 7 positions agree with TRBD1. The germline V gene has CDR1 ENHRY and CDR2 SYGVKD. The junction had 10 bases not matched to a gene; V was cut back by 4 bases and J by 1 base. This CDR3 has 16 residues. Written as DNA, the CDR3 is TGTGCCATCAGTGCCTCCCGGACAGGACCGTCCTACGAGCAGTACTTC. Residues: CAISASRTGPSYEQYF.

The chain has TRBV7-2 and TRBJ2-1; 7 bases are a match to TRBD1. V dropped 5 bases and J dropped 5; count of bases not matched to a gene: 21. In germline, CDR1 is SGHTA, CDR2 FQGNSA. The CDR3 sequence is 19 residues long. The CDR3 loop is CASSPYLLGTAKGNNEQFF. For the CDR3, the DNA is TGTGCCAGCAGCCCTTATCTACTGGGGACAGCCAAAGGGAACAATGAGCAGTTCTTC.

The rearrangement links TRBV9 to TRBJ2-7, with TRBD1 matching over 10 bases. V lost 5 bases, J lost 3 bases, and 11 bases stayed unmatched. CDR1 is SGDLS, CDR2 YYNGEE, per germline. The CDR3 extends over 16 amino acids. Here the CDR3 DNA reads TGTGCCAGCAGTCGGGACAGGGGTGGTTTGGGCTACGAGCAGTACTTC. Protein product: CASSRDRGGLGYEQYF.

The chain combines TRBV6-5 with TRBJ2-7; 9 positions agree with TRBD1. This CDR3 is built from 14 residues. Germline CDR1 MNHEY, CDR2 SVGAGI. With 5 bases clipped from V and 4 bases from J, the junction kept 6 bases outside the gene matches. The CDR3 DNA reads TGTGCCAGCAGTCCTGGGACAGGGAATTACGAGCAGTACTTC. Translating gives CASSPGTGNYEQYF.

The J gene is TRBJ1-2, the V gene TRBV5-1; 8 bases are a match to TRBD1. The CDR3 covers 15 residues. In germline, CDR1 is SGHRS, CDR2 YFSETQ. The V and J ends lost 0 bases and 7 bases, in that order; junction bases with no gene match: 8. CDR3 sequence reads: CASSLGFAGGSGYTF. CDR3 nucleotides: TGCGCCAGCAGCTTGGGCTTTGCAGGGGGCAGTGGCTACACCTTC.

The rearrangement uses TRBV6-5 and TRBJ1-4; no clear D gene. Per germline, CDR1 MNHEY and CDR2 SVGAGI. This CDR3 is built from 15 residues. V dropped 7 bases and J dropped 5 bases, with 17 bases sitting between them. CDR3 residues: CASTLTGSKNEKLFF. CDR3 DNA: TGTGCCAGCACCCTCACCGGGTCTAAGAATGAAAAACTGTTTTTT.

The chain joins TRBV5-1 to TRBJ2-5, with 9 nucleotides matching TRBD2. The germline V gene encodes CDR1 SGHRS and CDR2 YFSETQ. The CDR3 covers 16 residues. V shed 0 bases and J 2 bases; nucleotides not matched to a gene: 5. CDR3 sequence: CASSLAGLAGQETQYF. The CDR3 DNA sequence: TGCGCCAGCAGCTTGGCCGGGCTAGCGGGGCAAGAGACCCAGTACTTC.

V and J are TRBV2 and TRBJ1-4, with D perhaps matching TRBD1 (6 bases). CDR1 is SNHLY, CDR2 FYNNEI, per germline. Trimming pared 7 bases from V and 8 bases from J, leaving 17 bases between. The CDR3 has 14 residues. Here the CDR3 DNA reads TGTGCCAGCAAACGGCAGGGGATAAAGGAAAAACTGTTTTTT. It translates to CASKRQGIKEKLFF. The full variable domain, with the rest looked up from reference TRBV2 and TRBJ1-4, is EPEVTQTPSHQVTQMGQEVILRCVPISNHLYFYWYRQILGQKVEFLVSFYNNEISEKSEIFDDQFSVERPDGSNFTLKIRSTKLEDSAMYFCASKRQGIKEKLFFGSGTQLSVL.

The chain uses TRBV20-1 and TRBJ1-1; the match to TRBD1 covers 8 bases. V was pared by 3 bases and J by 1 base, with 4 bases of the junction left unmatched. The germline CDR1 and CDR2 sequences are DFQATT and SNEGSKA (reference sequence). The CDR3 is made up of 14 amino acids. CDR3 in DNA: TGCAGTGCTAGTCCAGGGGGCCCGAACACTGAAGCTTTCTTT. Translating it yields CSASPGGPNTEAFF.

This sequence joins TRBV5-6 and TRBJ2-7, with D perhaps TRBD2 (6 bases). Trimming pared 0 bases from V and 2 bases from J, leaving 15 bases between. Germline V lookup: CDR1 SGHDT, CDR2 YYEEEE. This CDR3 region has 16 residues. The CDR3 protein is CASSLGRHPGAYEQYF. The CDR3 coding sequence is TGTGCCAGCAGCTTGGGCCGACACCCGGGAGCCTACGAGCAGTACTTC.

The V call is TRBV6-5, the J call TRBJ1-6; D uncertain. V gave up 4 bases and J gave up 5 bases, with 3 bases separating them. This CDR3 has 12 amino acids. CDR1 and CDR2 (germline): MNHEY, SVGAGI. The CDR3 reads CASSSNNSPLHF. For the CDR3, the DNA is TGTGCCAGCAGTTCCAATAATTCACCCCTCCACTTT.

This chain connects TRBV19 to TRBJ2-3, with 11 bases identical to TRBD2. The trim removed 4 bases at V and 3 bases at J, leaving 3 bases unmatched. This CDR3 is 15 amino acids long. CDR1 is LNHDA and CDR2 is SQIVND in the germline V gene (reference sequence). Here the CDR3 DNA reads TGTGCCAGTAGTACCTGGACTAGCGGGACAGATACGCAGTATTTT. It encodes CASSTWTSGTDTQYF.

This clone was detected once. The chain joins TRBV6-5 to TRBJ2-7; 9 bases are a match to TRBD1. Trimming removed 7 bases from V and 4 bases from J; junction bases left unmatched: 11. Germline V lookup: CDR1 MNHEY, CDR2 SVGAGI. The CDR3 has 15 amino acids. CDR3 in amino acids: CASILYPGQGYEQYF. The CDR3 coding sequence is TGTGCCAGCATACTCTATCCGGGACAGGGTTACGAGCAGTACTTC.

The J gene is TRBJ2-2, the V gene TRBV21-1; the tabulated D call, TRBD1, remains unverified against the DNA. TRBV21-1 is an annotated pseudogene. The CDR3 is 19 amino acids. DNA of the CDR3: TGTGCCAGCAGCGCCAAGGCGACCTCGACAGGGAAATACACCGGGGAGCTGTTTTTT. Residues: CASSAKATSTGKYTGELFF.

V is TRBV7-8 and J is TRBJ2-6; 10 bases are shared with TRBD2. Germline V gene sequence: CDR1 SGHVS, CDR2 FQNEAQ. The J segment lost 0 bases and the V segment lost 6 bases, leaving 14 bases of the junction unmatched. The length of the CDR3 is 20 residues. The CDR3 reads CASSSRWGASGSSGANVLTF. The CDR3 coding sequence is TGTGCCAGCAGTTCCCGGTGGGGGGCTAGCGGGAGCTCTGGGGCCAACGTCCTGACTTTC.

This clone was picked up a small number of times. The chain links TRBV7-9 to TRBJ2-7; weak D call: TRBD2 (6 bases). The CDR3 has 14 amino acids. V was clipped by 1 base and J by 9 bases, with 16 bases between them. Germline CDR1 and CDR2: SEHNR and FQNEAQ (reference sequence). DNA of the CDR3: TGTGCCAGCAGCTTAGGAATGGGGACTCAGGGGCAGTACTTC. It encodes CASSLGMGTQGQYF.